The T cell receptor (beta chain) described here comes from a study of CXCR3-negative and CXCR3-positive naive CD8 T cells. Study-wide points: CXCR3-positive naive cells had TRB CDR3s that were more hydrophobic than CXCR3-negative naive cells had.

Of note for this clonotype: Its antigen is undetermined.

Carrying UMI labels, the TRB cDNA libraries were prepared through 5' RACE. TCRdb re-analyzed the 5' RACE reads; it lists each CDR3 protein once, without DNA. The specimen's table records 75,000 to 100,000 distinct CDR3 sequences. There are 16 residues in the CDR3. CDR1 LGHDT and CDR2 YNNKEL come from the germline V gene (reference sequence). This clonotype originated in a human donor in good health. Some clones in this sample may be carry-over from other donors' samples. Sample: naive CXCR3+ CD8+ T cells from blood. This sample's subset: CD45RO-CCR7+CD27+CD95- naive CD8+ T cells expressing CXCR3 (TNR3+). J is TRBJ2-1 and V is TRBV3-1. CDR3 region: CASSKPFAMSDNEQFF.